The 9 T cell receptor beta chains below all came from one sample that was sequenced in a study of T cell repertoires in cytomegalovirus infection. Each CDR3 protein gets one entry after TCRdb re-called the reads with MiXCR. The sample has 600,000 to 800,000 distinct CDR3 sequences, 20% to 30% seen once; the top ten hold less than 10%. Sequencing was done on a sample of CD8+ T cells from PBMCs. The receptors originated from a human donor in good health (CMV status not recorded). Some clones in this sample may be carry-over from other donors' samples.

Remarks on this clonotype: This sequence may be a read error, since a much larger clone differs from it by one base. The genes are TRBV7-2 and TRBJ2-1; the D gene could be TRBD1 or TRBD2 (6 bases each). Deletions cut 4 bases from V and 8 bases from J, with 27 bases between. Germline values: CDR1 SGHTA, CDR2 FQGNSA. The CDR3 runs 18 residues. The DNA for the CDR3 is TGTACCAGCAGCTCATACGAAGCTTGGCGGGGCCCAGGGGATGAGCAGTTCTTC. This encodes CTSSSYEAWRGPGDEQFF.

The J gene is TRBJ1-2, the V gene TRBV20-1; no clear D. Trimming cost V 3 bases and J 8 bases, with 10 bases left between them. The CDR3 contains 11 residues. Germline values: CDR1 DFQATT, CDR2 SNEGSKA (reference sequence). DNA for the CDR3: TGCAGTGCTAGGAGCTTGGGGGGCTACACCTTC. As protein: CSARSLGGYTF.

Notes on this clonotype: Here the CDR3 omits its conserved ending phenylalanine or tryptophan, so a read error is the likely source. The rearrangement links TRBV19 to TRBJ1-6, with D unclear. V lost 7 bases and J 7 bases, leaving 14 bases between the germline ends. The CDR3 extends over 14 amino acids. Per germline, CDR1 LNHDA and CDR2 SQIVND (reference sequence). This CDR3 is CASNVGDTNSPLHY. The CDR3 nucleotides are TGTGCCAGTAACGTAGGAGACACCAATTCACCCCTCCACTAT.

This chain's CDR3 is CSARIAENIQYF. The CDR3 bases are TGCAGTGCTAGGATCGCGGAAAACATTCAGTACTTC. The chain employs TRBV20-1 and TRBJ2-4, with D unclear. The V end lost 3 bases, the J end lost 5 bases, and 8 bases lay between the germline ends. The germline gives CDR1 DFQATT, CDR2 SNEGSKA (reference sequence). The CDR3 spans 12 residues.

The CDR3 protein is CSAREAGNTEAFF. In DNA, the CDR3 is TGCAGTGCTAGAGAGGCGGGGAACACTGAAGCTTTCTTT. The rearrangement uses TRBV20-1 and TRBJ1-1; D gene ambiguous. Germline lookup yields CDR1 DFQATT and CDR2 SNEGSKA (reference sequence). V was pared by 0 bases and J by 1 base, with 6 bases between. The CDR3 spans 13 residues.

The V gene is TRBV25-1, the J gene TRBJ1-6; D possibly corresponds to TRBD1 (5 bases). The germline V gene has CDR1 MGHDK and CDR2 SYGVNS. Trimming removed 3 bases from V and 8 bases from J, with 14 bases in between. The CDR3 consists of 15 residues. In DNA, the CDR3 is TGTGCCAGCAGTGACGAGGGACCTCGGCATTCACCCCTCCACTTT. As protein: CASSDEGPRHSPLHF.

This clonotype was counted at least ten times. The rearrangement joins TRBV12-5 to TRBJ1-2, with no clear D. V shed 0 bases and J shed 0 bases, with 11 bases lying between them. The CDR3 consists of 16 residues. Germline V gene data show CDR1 as LGHNT and CDR2 as FRNRAP. As DNA, the CDR3 is TGTGCTAGTGGTTTGGTAGTTCTGGAAGCTAACTATGGCTACACCTTC. Amino acid sequence: CASGLVVLEANYGYTF. The whole variable domain, remainder taken from reference TRBV12-5 and TRBJ1-2, is DARVTQTPRHKVTEMGQEVTMRCQPILGHNTVFWYRQTMMQGLELLAYFRNRAPLDDSGMPKDRFSAEMPDATLATLKIQPSEPRDSAVYFCASGLVVLEANYGYTFGSGTRLTVV.

This clonotype has more than one count but fewer than ten. In nucleotides, the CDR3 is TGCAGCGTTGGGGGTCTGGGGGCCAACGTCCTGACTTTC. Translated, it gives CSVGGLGANVLTF. V gene TRBV29-1 combines with J gene TRBJ2-6; no definite D call. CDR3 length: 13 residues. Trimming removed 4 bases at V and 4 bases at J, with 8 bases between. The germline V gene encodes CDR1 SQVTM and CDR2 ANQGSEA.

The chain combines TRBV6-4 with TRBJ2-5, with a possible D match to TRBD2 (6 bases). This CDR3 has 15 amino acids. Germline V CDR1 and CDR2: MRHNA, SNTAGT. Trimming shortened V by 8 bases and J by 1 base, and 17 bases separated the two germline ends. The CDR3 sequence: CASRWTGGFQETQYF. The CDR3 DNA is TGTGCCAGCCGATGGACTGGGGGGTTCCAAGAGACCCAGTACTTC.